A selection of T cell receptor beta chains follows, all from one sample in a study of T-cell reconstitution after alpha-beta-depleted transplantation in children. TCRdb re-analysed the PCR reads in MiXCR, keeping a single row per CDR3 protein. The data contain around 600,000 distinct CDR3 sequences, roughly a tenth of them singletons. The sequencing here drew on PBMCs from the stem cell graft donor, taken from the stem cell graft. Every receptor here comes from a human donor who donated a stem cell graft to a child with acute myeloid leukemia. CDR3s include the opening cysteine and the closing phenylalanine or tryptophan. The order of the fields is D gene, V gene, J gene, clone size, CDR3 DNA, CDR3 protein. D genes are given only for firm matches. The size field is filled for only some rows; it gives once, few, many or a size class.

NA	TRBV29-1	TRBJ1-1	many	TGCAGCGTCCGGGACACTGAAGCTTTCTTT	CSVRDTEAFF
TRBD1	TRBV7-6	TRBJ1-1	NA	TGTGCCAGCAGCTTATTAGGGGGCAGTCTGAACACTGAAGCTTTCTTT	CASSLLGGSLNTEAFF
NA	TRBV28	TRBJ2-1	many	TGTGCCAGCACCCCTTCCCGGCTAGCAAGCAATGAGCAGTTCTTC	CASTPSRLASNEQFF
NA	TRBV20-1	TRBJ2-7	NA	TGCAGTGCTAGCCAGCGGCCTCCTTACGAGCAGTACTTC	CSASQRPPYEQYF
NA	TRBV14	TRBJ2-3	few	TGTGCCAGCAGCCAAGTTGGCGACGTCGCCGATACGCAGTATTTT	CASSQVGDVADTQYF
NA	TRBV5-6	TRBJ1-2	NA	TGTGCCAGCAGCTTGGATCCTAGGGTAGGCTACACCTTC	CASSLDPRVGYTF
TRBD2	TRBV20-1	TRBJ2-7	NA	TGCAGTGCTAGATTGAGCGGGGGGGTTAACTACGAGCAGTACTTC	CSARLSGGVNYEQYF
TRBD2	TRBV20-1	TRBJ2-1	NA	TGCAGTGCTCCCCGGCCCAGCGGGGGATCCTACAATGAGCGGTTCTTC	CSAPRPSGGSYNERFF
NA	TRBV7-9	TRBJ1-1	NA	TGTGCCAGCAGCTACGACGGTGACCCGAACACTGAAGCTTTCTTT	CASSYDGDPNTEAFF
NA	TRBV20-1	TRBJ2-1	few	TGCAGTGCTAGAGTAAGCGGCAATGAGCAGTTCTTC	CSARVSGNEQFF
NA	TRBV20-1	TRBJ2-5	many	TGCAGTGCTAGGGCCTGGGCACAAGAGACCCAGTACTTC	CSARAWAQETQYF
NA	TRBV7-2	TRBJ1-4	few	TGTGCCAGCAGCTTAAGAAGGACGAGGAATGAAAAACTGTTTTTT	CASSLRRTRNEKLFF
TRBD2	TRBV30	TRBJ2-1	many	TGTGCCTGGAGTGCCCGGACTAGCGGGAAGCGGAATGAGCAGTTCTTC	CAWSARTSGKRNEQFF
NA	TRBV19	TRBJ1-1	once	TGTGCCAGTAGTATACAGGGTTCGGGCGGAGCTTTCTTT	CASSIQGSGGAFF
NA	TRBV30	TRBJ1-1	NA	TGTGCCTGGAGTCCGGGACGGGTGAACACTGAAGCTTTCTTT	CAWSPGRVNTEAFF
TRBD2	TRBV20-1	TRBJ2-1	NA	TGCAGTGCTAGGGCGACTAGCGGGAGTGCGGCGAATGAGCAGTTCTTC	CSARATSGSAANEQFF
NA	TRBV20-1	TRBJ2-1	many	TGCAGTGCTAGAGTTTCCGACTATTTGCAGTTCTTC	CSARVSDYLQFF
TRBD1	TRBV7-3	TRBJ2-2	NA	TGTGCCAGCAGCCGCGGACAGGGGGGAACCGGGGAGCTGTTTTTT	CASSRGQGGTGELFF
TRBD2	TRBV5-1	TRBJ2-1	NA	TGCGCCAGCAGCTCTGGACTCCGCGGGAGCCCCTACAATGAGCAGTTCTTC	CASSSGLRGSPYNEQFF
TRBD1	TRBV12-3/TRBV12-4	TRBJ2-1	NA	TGTGCCAGCAGTTTAGGGACGGGACAGGGCCTCAATGAGCAGTTCTTC	CASSLGTGQGLNEQFF
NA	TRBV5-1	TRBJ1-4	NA	TGCGCCAGCAGCTTGGCCTCCGCCAGGGCTGAAAAACTGTTTTTT	CASSLASARAEKLFF
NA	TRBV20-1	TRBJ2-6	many	TGCAGTGCTAGAGATAGATCTGGGGCCAACGTCCTGACTTTC	CSARDRSGANVLTF
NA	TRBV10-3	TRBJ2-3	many	TGTGCCATCAGTGATACTGGATTAGCCACAGATACGCAGTATTTT	CAISDTGLATDTQYF
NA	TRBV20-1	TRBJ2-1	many	TGCAGCGGGGACTTCTTCTCCTACAATGAGCAGTTCTTC	CSGDFFSYNEQFF
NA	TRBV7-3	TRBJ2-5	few	TGTGCCAGCAGCCTCACAAGGAACCAAGAGACCCAGTACTTC	CASSLTRNQETQYF
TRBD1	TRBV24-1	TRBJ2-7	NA	TGTGCCACCAGTGCTCCTGGAGGGGGACAGGACTCCTACGAGCAGTACTTC	CATSAPGGGQDSYEQYF
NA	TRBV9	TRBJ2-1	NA	TGTGCCAGCAGCGTAGTGGGGTCCAATGAGCAGTTCTTC	CASSVVGSNEQFF
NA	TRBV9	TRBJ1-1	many	TGTGCCAGCAGCGCGATACAGGGAGGTGCCACTGAAGCTTTCTTT	CASSAIQGGATEAFF
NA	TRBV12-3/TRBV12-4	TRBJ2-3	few	TGTGCCAGCAGTTTCTTCAGGACTACAGATACGCAGTATTTT	CASSFFRTTDTQYF
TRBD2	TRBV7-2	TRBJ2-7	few	TGTGCCAGCAGCTTACCCGGACTAGCGGGGGCTCCCTACGAGCAGTACTTC	CASSLPGLAGAPYEQYF
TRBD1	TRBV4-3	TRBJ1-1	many	TGCGCCAGCAGCCGGGACAGGGGGCGTGAAGCTTTCTTT	CASSRDRGREAFF
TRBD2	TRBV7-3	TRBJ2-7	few	TGTGCCAGCAGCCTACAAAGCGGGATGAGCGACGAGCAGTACTTC	CASSLQSGMSDEQYF
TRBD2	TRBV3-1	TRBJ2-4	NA	TGTGCCAGCAGCCAAACGGGGACTAGCGGGAAAGACATTCAGTACTTC	CASSQTGTSGKDIQYF
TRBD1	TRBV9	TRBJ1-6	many	TGTGCCAGCAGCCCTCCCCAGGGGGTTAATTCGCCCCTCCACTTT	CASSPPQGVNSPLHF
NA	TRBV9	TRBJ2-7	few	TGTGCCAGCAGCGTAGGGGCCCTCCCCTACGAGCAGTACTTC	CASSVGALPYEQYF
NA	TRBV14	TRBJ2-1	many	TGTGCCAGCAGCCCCCAGACGGCAAAAGGGCAGTTCTTC	CASSPQTAKGQFF
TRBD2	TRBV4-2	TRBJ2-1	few	TGTGCCAGCAGCCAAGGCCTAGCGGGTGCATACAATGAGCAGTTCTTC	CASSQGLAGAYNEQFF
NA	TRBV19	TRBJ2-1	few	TGTGCCAGTAGTGTGGAGTCCTGGCAGTTCTTC	CASSVESWQFF
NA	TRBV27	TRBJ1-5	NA	TGTGCCAGCAGTTTCGGGGGGGCGGGCAATCAGCCCCAGCATTTT	CASSFGGAGNQPQHF
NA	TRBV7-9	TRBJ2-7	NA	TGTGCCAGCAGCTTAGCTCGGGGGACCGAGCAGTACTTC	CASSLARGTEQYF
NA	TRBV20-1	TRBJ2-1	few	TGCAGTGCGAGGCAGCGGCCATGGGGTGAGCAGTTCTTC	CSARQRPWGEQFF
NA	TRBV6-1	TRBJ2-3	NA	TGTGCCAGCACGCCAAGGGGAGGAACAGATACGCAGTATTTT	CASTPRGGTDTQYF
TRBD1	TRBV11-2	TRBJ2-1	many	TGTGCCAGCAGCCCGCAGGGGGCTTACAATGAGCAGTTCTTC	CASSPQGAYNEQFF
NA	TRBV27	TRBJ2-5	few	TGTGCCAGCAGTCAGTTTCGAGACCAAGAGACCCAGTACTTC	CASSQFRDQETQYF
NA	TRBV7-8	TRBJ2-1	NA	TGTGCCAGCAGCTTAGTTCACAGTTCCTTCAATGAGCAGTTCTTC	CASSLVHSSFNEQFF
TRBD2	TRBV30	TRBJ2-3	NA	TGTGCCTGGAGTGTGCTAGCGGGAACCACAGATACGCAGTATTTT	CAWSVLAGTTDTQYF
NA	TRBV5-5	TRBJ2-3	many	TGTGCCAGCAGCCAGAGGGATACGCAGTATTTT	CASSQRDTQYF
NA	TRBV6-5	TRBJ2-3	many	TGTGCCAGCAGTTACTCTGCAGGGGAGGGAGCGGATACGCAGTATTTT	CASSYSAGEGADTQYF
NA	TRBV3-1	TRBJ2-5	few	TGTGCCAGCAGCCAAGAGGACCGCGCGGAGACCCAGTACTTC	CASSQEDRAETQYF
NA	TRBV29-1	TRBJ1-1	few	TGCAGCGTTGATGGGGTACAGGGAGTTGACACTGAAGCTTTCTTT	CSVDGVQGVDTEAFF
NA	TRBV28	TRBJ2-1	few	TGTGCCAGCAGTTTGTCAGGCAGGGGCCTTTCCTACAATGAGCAGTTCTTC	CASSLSGRGLSYNEQFF
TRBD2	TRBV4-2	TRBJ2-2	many	TGTGCCAGCAGCCCAACTAGCGGGAGGATGGCCGGGGAGCTGTTTTTT	CASSPTSGRMAGELFF
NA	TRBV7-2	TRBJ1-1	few	TGTGCCAGCAGCTTCGGGGAAAGGGGGAGGACTGAAGCTTTCTTT	CASSFGERGRTEAFF
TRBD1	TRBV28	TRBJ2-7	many	TGTGCCAGCAACTCTAAGGGGGTGGGACAGGGGACCTACGAGCAGTACTTC	CASNSKGVGQGTYEQYF
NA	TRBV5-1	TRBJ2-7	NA	TGCGCCAGCAGCTTGTGGCTCCGGGGGTACGAGCAGTACTTC	CASSLWLRGYEQYF
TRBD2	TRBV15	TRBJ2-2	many	TGTGCCACCAGCACCTTAGCGGGACAAGCGAACACCGGGGAGCTGTTTTTT	CATSTLAGQANTGELFF
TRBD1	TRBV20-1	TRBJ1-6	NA	TGCAGTGCACGGGACAGAGCGTATAATTCACCCCTCCACTTT	CSARDRAYNSPLHF
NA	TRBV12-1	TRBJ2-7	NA	TGTGCCATGAGCTGCAGGACTAACTACGAGCAGTACTTC	CAMSCRTNYEQYF